This passage covers 15 T cell receptor beta chains from one sample sequenced in a study of beta chain features in type 1 diabetes. All of the isolated RNA was reverse transcribed, so expressed TCRB transcripts were sequenced. Assay used: immunoSEQ multiplex PCR; TCRdb lists only in-frame clones, some missing. The sample lists hundreds of thousands of clones; over 9.5% were seen once. Source material: naive CD4+ T cells from blood. The receptors come from a woman between 18 and 29 years old in good health.

The chain links TRBV6-5 to TRBJ1-5, with TRBD1 matching 7 bases. V shed 6 bases, J shed 5 bases, and the junction held 4 bases outside the gene matches. Looked up from germline, CDR1 is MNHEY and CDR2 is SVGAGI. This CDR3 region has 13 residues. CDR3 sequence reads: CASSRQGDQPQHF. In DNA, the CDR3 is TGTGCCAGCAGCCGACAGGGAGATCAGCCCCAGCATTTT.

This chain links TRBV18 with TRBJ2-7; 7 bases fit TRBD2. Unmatched junction bases numbered 7, after V lost 0 bases and J lost 2 bases. Germline V gene lookup returns CDR1 KGHSH and CDR2 LQKENI. This CDR3 has 16 residues. This CDR3 is CASSPPSRGGTYEQYF. For the CDR3, the DNA is TGTGCCAGCTCACCACCGTCTCGGGGAGGGACCTACGAGCAGTACTTC.

The CDR3 coding sequence is TGTGCCATCAGTGAGTCGAAGCCGCTTCTCTACGAGCAGTACTTC. This codes for CAISESKPLLYEQYF. V is TRBV10-3 and J is TRBJ2-7; D gene ambiguous. The V gene lost 0 bases and the J gene lost 3 bases, with 12 bases spanning the gap. The CDR3 consists of 15 residues. Germline-derived CDR1 and CDR2 are ENHRY and SYGVKD.

This clone has only a few counts. The chain is built from TRBV11-2 and TRBJ2-5; a possible D gene is TRBD2 (6 bases). Trimming took 2 bases from V and 3 from J, leaving 7 bases between them. Germline CDR1 and CDR2: SGHAT and FQNNGV. CDR3 length: 13 residues. For the CDR3, the DNA is TGTGCCAGCAGCTTATCGGGAGAAGAGACCCAGTACTTC. This encodes CASSLSGEETQYF.

The J gene is TRBJ1-5, the V gene TRBV6-6; TRBD1 matches 8 bases. The CDR3 is 14 amino acids. The trim removed 2 bases at V and 8 bases at J, leaving 5 bases unmatched. Germline V gene lookup returns CDR1 MNHNY and CDR2 SVGAGI (reference sequence). This CDR3 reads CASSYRTGSEPQHF. CDR3 nucleotide sequence: TGTGCCAGCAGTTACCGGACAGGGTCGGAGCCCCAGCATTTT.

The V call is TRBV6-5, the J call TRBJ1-1; a possible D gene is TRBD1 (5 bases). This CDR3 region has 14 residues. Germline V gives CDR1 MNHEY, CDR2 SVGAGI. Trimming cost V 2 bases and J 3 bases, with 10 bases left between them. The CDR3 loop is CASSYHGRDTEAFF. CDR3 coding DNA: TGTGCCAGCAGTTACCACGGCAGGGACACTGAAGCTTTCTTT.

V usage is TRBV6-5 and J usage is TRBJ2-7, with 10 bases that match TRBD1. Germline V gives CDR1 MNHEY, CDR2 SVGAGI. The CDR3 spans 14 residues. With V trimmed by 6 bases and J by 6 bases, 8 bases remained unmatched. The CDR3 reads CASRGGQGLGEQYF. As DNA, the CDR3 is TGTGCCAGCAGGGGGGGACAGGGGTTGGGCGAGCAGTACTTC.

V gene TRBV4-1 combines with J gene TRBJ2-7; a possible D gene is TRBD2 (5 bases). CDR1 and CDR2 (germline): MGHRA, YSYEKL. V gave up 4 bases and J gave up 8 bases, with 18 bases separating them. This CDR3 is built from 14 residues. The CDR3 reads CASSPGLTISQQYF. The CDR3 nucleotides are TGCGCCAGCAGCCCCGGACTGACGATTTCTCAGCAGTACTTC.

The chain combines TRBV7-9 with TRBJ2-5, with D maybe TRBD2 (5 bases). Germline V lookup: CDR1 SEHNR, CDR2 FQNEAQ (reference sequence). CDR3 length: 14 amino acids. Deletions cut 1 base from V and 2 bases from J, with 8 bases between. CDR3 in amino acids: CASSLGGGQETQYF. CDR3 DNA: TGTGCCAGCAGCTTAGGTGGAGGACAAGAGACCCAGTACTTC.

The V call is TRBV29-1, the J call TRBJ1-2; no reliable D call. Germline V gene lookup returns CDR1 SQVTM and CDR2 ANQGSEA. CDR3 length equals 14 residues. V lost 3 bases to trimming and J lost 7 bases, with 18 bases between them. CDR3 nucleotides: TGCAGCGTTGATGGACCGGGGAGGTCCTTTGGCTACACCTTC. It is translated as CSVDGPGRSFGYTF.

This chain uses TRBV5-1 with TRBJ2-3, with 7 bases matching TRBD2. V shed 0 bases, J shed 2 bases, and the junction held 6 bases outside the gene matches. Germline CDR1 reads SGHRS; CDR2 reads YFSETQ. The CDR3 extends over 16 amino acids. CDR3 sequence reads: CASSLAPSGTTDTQYF. The CDR3 region has the DNA TGCGCCAGCAGCTTGGCGCCTAGCGGAACCACAGATACGCAGTATTTT.

The genes are TRBV19 and TRBJ1-5, with D possibly TRBD1 on 6 matching bases. V lost 5 bases and J lost 0, with 11 bases in between. The CDR3 runs to 15 residues. CDR1 and CDR2 (germline): LNHDA, SQIVND (reference sequence). The CDR3 coding sequence is TGTGCCAGTAGTTTGGACAGTTATAGCAATCAGCCCCAGCATTTT. Amino acids: CASSLDSYSNQPQHF.

V usage is TRBV5-4 and J usage is TRBJ2-5; no definite D call. The germline V and J ends were trimmed by 0 bases and 0 bases, with 6 bases remaining between them. The V gene's germline CDR1 is SGHNT and CDR2 YYREEE (reference sequence). The CDR3 is made up of 14 amino acids. The CDR3 is CASSLAADQETQYF. In DNA form, the CDR3 reads TGTGCCAGCAGCTTGGCCGCAGACCAAGAGACCCAGTACTTC.

This clone occurred a few times. CDR3 protein: CASSRSLTANYGYTF. In DNA, the CDR3 is TGTGCCAGCAGTCGCAGCCTGACAGCTAACTATGGCTACACCTTC. The rearrangement uses TRBV28 and TRBJ1-2, with D tentatively TRBD1 (5 bases). Trimming shortened V by 5 bases and J by 0 bases, and 13 bases separated the two germline ends. The CDR3 contains 15 residues. Germline CDR1 reads MDHEN; CDR2 reads SYDVKM.

The chain has TRBV19 and TRBJ1-5, with D perhaps TRBD1 (5 bases). CDR1 and CDR2 from the germline V gene are LNHDA and SQIVND (reference sequence). V was clipped by 2 bases and J by 3 bases, with 20 bases between them. CDR3 size: 18 residues. CDR3 sequence (DNA): TGTGCCAGTAGTATATTCTCTGGGGCGAGCAGTGTCAATCAGCCCCAGCATTTT. This codes for CASSIFSGASSVNQPQHF.